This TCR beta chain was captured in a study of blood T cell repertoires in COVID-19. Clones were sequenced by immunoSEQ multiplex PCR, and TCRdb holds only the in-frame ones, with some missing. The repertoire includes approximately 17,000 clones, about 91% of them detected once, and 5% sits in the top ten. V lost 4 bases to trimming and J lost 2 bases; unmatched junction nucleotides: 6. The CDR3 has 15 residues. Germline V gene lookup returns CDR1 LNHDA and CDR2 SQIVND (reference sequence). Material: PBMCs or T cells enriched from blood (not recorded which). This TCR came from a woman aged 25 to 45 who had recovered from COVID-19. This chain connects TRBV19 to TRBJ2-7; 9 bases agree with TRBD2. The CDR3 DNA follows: TGTGCCAGTAGTAATTGGCTAGCGGGGACCTACGAGCAGTACTTC. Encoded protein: CASSNWLAGTYEQYF.